Listed below are T cell receptor beta chains from one sample, sequenced in a study of blood T cell repertoires in COVID-19. Produced via immunoSEQ multiplex PCR; TCRdb's table is partial and in-frame only. The table has more than 10,000 clones, 92% seen once; the top ten hold more than 25%. Sequencing used peripheral blood. All receptors come from a woman between 70 and 85 years old with active COVID-19. Each CDR3 is given with its conserved first and last residue.

v_gene,j_gene,CDR3aa
TRBV15,TRBJ2-5,CATTIAGQGYAETQYF
TRBV11-2,TRBJ1-5,CASSLGARSNQPQHF
TRBV7-9,TRBJ1-1,CASSLETELGEAFF
TRBV18,TRBJ2-7,CASSPLLAGEQYF
TRBV11-3,TRBJ2-7,CASSARLAGANEQYF
TRBV5-1,TRBJ2-1,CASSPRTSGSGNEQFF
TRBV6-2/TRBV6-3,TRBJ1-1,CASSNPDRAEAFF
TRBV20-1,TRBJ2-7,CSAIDISGRGYEQYF
TRBV18,TRBJ1-6,CASSPGQGSSPLHF
TRBV6-5,TRBJ1-4,CASSYSKGVEKLFF
TRBV11-3,TRBJ1-2,CASSLGKEYGYTF